These T cell receptor beta chains were read from a single sample in a study of shared clonotypes between healthy human individuals. Repertoires were generated with immunoSEQ multiplex PCR, while TCRdb's copy carries only in-frame clones and drops some. The table records about 2 million clones, approximately 94% of them present only once. The sequencing sample was made of naive CD8+ T cells sorted from blood. These receptors were taken from a man aged 18 to 30 in good health. Each CDR3 is given with its conserved first and last residue. The D gene is left open where the match is weak. Size values are once, few and many counts, or a class for expanded clones, and some rows have none.

J	V	D	size	DNA	CDR3
TRBJ2-3	TRBV4-1	TRBD2	NA	TGCGCCAGCAGCCAAGAAGGGACTAGCGGGGGGCTGGGTACGCAGTATTTT	CASSQEGTSGGLGTQYF
TRBJ2-7	TRBV19	NA	NA	TGTGCCAGTTCCATGGCAGTCAGCTCCTACGAGCAGTACTTC	CASSMAVSSYEQYF
TRBJ2-1	TRBV10-3	NA	NA	TGTGCCATCAGTGACGCGCAGTACAATGAGCAGTTCTTC	CAISDAQYNEQFF
TRBJ2-2	TRBV13	TRBD2	NA	TGTGCCAGCAGCCAGCGGACTAGCGGGAACACCGGGGAGCTGTTTTTT	CASSQRTSGNTGELFF
TRBJ1-6	TRBV19	NA	NA	TGTGCCAGTACCGGGAGTAGGGGTTCACCCCTCCACTTT	CASTGSRGSPLHF
TRBJ1-2	TRBV2	TRBD1	NA	TGTGCCAGCAGTGGAGAATTCGGACAGGGGCTAGAAAATGGCTACACCTTC	CASSGEFGQGLENGYTF
TRBJ2-1	TRBV9	NA	NA	TGTGCCAGCAGCGTAACTCTAGCCGGTGAGCAGTTCTTC	CASSVTLAGEQFF
TRBJ2-3	TRBV2	NA	NA	TGTGCCAGCAGGGCCGCGAATGCAGATACGCAGTATTTT	CASRAANADTQYF
TRBJ2-1	TRBV14	NA	NA	TGTGCCAGCAGCCAAGATCTGTTCCGAGGAGACAATGAGCAGTTCTTC	CASSQDLFRGDNEQFF
TRBJ2-5	TRBV5-4	NA	once	TGTGCCAGCAGCCCAGGGATCCAGGGGCAAGAGACCCAGTACTTC	CASSPGIQGQETQYF
TRBJ2-7	TRBV19	TRBD2	NA	TGTGCCAGTAGTGATAGCGGGGGGACAAGCGAGCAGTACTTC	CASSDSGGTSEQYF
TRBJ2-1	TRBV11-2	NA	NA	TGTGCCAGCAGCTTAGATCGGGGCGACAATGAGCAGTTCTTC	CASSLDRGDNEQFF
TRBJ2-7	TRBV28	NA	NA	TGTGCCAGCAGTTTATTGGTCGGGCACGAGCAGTACTTC	CASSLLVGHEQYF
TRBJ1-5	TRBV6-5	TRBD1	NA	TGTGCCAGCAGTACAGGGGGTCAGCCCCAGCATTTT	CASSTGGQPQHF
TRBJ1-2	TRBV6-5	TRBD1	NA	TGTGCCAGCAGTTACTCCGGGACAGGGGAAGGCTACACCTTC	CASSYSGTGEGYTF
TRBJ2-1	TRBV7-2	TRBD2	NA	TGTGCCAGCAGCTTCCGAATGACGGGAGCGGGGCCCTACAATGAGCAGTTCTTC	CASSFRMTGAGPYNEQFF
TRBJ1-3	TRBV6-5	NA	NA	TGTGCCAGCACGGGCCCGAGCTCTGGAAACACCATATATTTT	CASTGPSSGNTIYF
TRBJ2-3	TRBV30	TRBD2	NA	TGTGCCTGGAGTGTACTAGCGGGAGGGGCAGATACGCAGTATTTT	CAWSVLAGGADTQYF
TRBJ1-1	TRBV30	NA	NA	TGTGCCTGGAGTTGGGAGGACTTGAACACTGAAGCTTTCTTT	CAWSWEDLNTEAFF
TRBJ2-5	TRBV11-2	NA	NA	TGTGCCAGCAGCTTAGATCCCGGGGCAGAGACCCAGTACTTC	CASSLDPGAETQYF
TRBJ2-4	TRBV7-2	TRBD2	NA	TGTGCCAGCAGTCCCCGGCTAGCGGGAACCGCCAAAAACATTCAGTACTTC	CASSPRLAGTAKNIQYF
TRBJ2-7	TRBV30	TRBD1	NA	TGTGCCTGGAGTGTATTATGGACAGGGTCCTACGAGCAGTACTTC	CAWSVLWTGSYEQYF
TRBJ2-1	TRBV7-9	NA	NA	TGTGCCAGCAGCTTATTAGGCGCTGAGCAGTTCTTC	CASSLLGAEQFF
TRBJ2-1	TRBV7-9	TRBD2	NA	TGTGCCAGCAGCGGATGGACTAGCGATGCCTACAATGAGCAGTTCTTC	CASSGWTSDAYNEQFF
TRBJ1-5	TRBV27	NA	NA	TGTGCCAGCAGTTTAATACCCGCCAGTCCGGGTGATCAGCCCCAGCATTTT	CASSLIPASPGDQPQHF
TRBJ2-5	TRBV20-1	NA	NA	TGCAGTGCTAGGAAAGAGACCCAGTACTTC	CSARKETQYF
TRBJ2-5	TRBV2	NA	once	TGTGCCAGCACTGAAGTCGACAGCCAAGAGACCCAGTACTTC	CASTEVDSQETQYF
TRBJ1-5	TRBV19	NA	once	TGTGCCAGTCGGAATAGCAATCAGCCCCAGCATTTT	CASRNSNQPQHF
TRBJ2-3	TRBV10-1	TRBD2	NA	TGCGCCAGCAGTGAAGGGACTAGCGGGAGACAACCAGATACGCAGTATTTT	CASSEGTSGRQPDTQYF
TRBJ1-2	TRBV6-1	TRBD1	NA	TGTGCCAGCAGTGAATTCGTGGGACAGGGAATTGGCTACACCTTC	CASSEFVGQGIGYTF
TRBJ2-1	TRBV2	TRBD2	once	TGTGCCAGCGTACGTGGGACTAGCCCTTACAATGAGCAGTTCTTC	CASVRGTSPYNEQFF
TRBJ2-3	TRBV27	NA	NA	TGTGCCAGCAGTCCCCGGACTGCCCTGGGGAACACAGATACGCAGTATTTT	CASSPRTALGNTDTQYF
TRBJ2-7	TRBV6-1	NA	NA	TGTGCCAGCAGTGCCCCATCGACGGACGGGTACGAGCAGTACTTC	CASSAPSTDGYEQYF
TRBJ2-5	TRBV4-3	NA	once	TGCGCCAGCAGCCAACGATCCACAGGGCATGAATCAGAGACCCAGTACTTC	CASSQRSTGHESETQYF
TRBJ2-7	TRBV14	NA	few	TGTGCCAGCAGCCAAGGCTACGAGCAGTACTTC	CASSQGYEQYF
TRBJ2-3	TRBV7-2	TRBD2	NA	TGTGCCAGCAGCTTAGTATTGGTTAGCGGGGGCCTCACAGATACGCAGTATTTT	CASSLVLVSGGLTDTQYF
TRBJ1-5	TRBV29-1	NA	NA	TGCAGCGTTCGACTGGAAGTTGGATCAGCCCAGCATTTT	CSVRLEVGSAQHF
TRBJ2-2	TRBV27	TRBD2	NA	TGTGCCAGCAGTTTCGGGGGGACCGGGGAGCTGTTTTTT	CASSFGGTGELFF
TRBJ1-1	TRBV4-3	TRBD1	NA	TGCGCCAGCAGCCTAACGACAGGGCTGAACACTGAAGCTTTCTTT	CASSLTTGLNTEAFF
TRBJ1-1	TRBV27	TRBD1	NA	TGTGCCAGCAGCAGGGGGACTGAAGCTTTCTTT	CASSRGTEAFF
TRBJ2-3	TRBV7-9	TRBD1	NA	TGTGCCAGCAGCATTATTCAGGGGGGCACAGATACGCAGTATTTT	CASSIIQGGTDTQYF
TRBJ2-4	TRBV7-9	TRBD1	NA	TGTGCCAGCAGTTACAGGGGAGACATTCAGTACTTC	CASSYRGDIQYF
TRBJ2-7	TRBV19	NA	NA	TGTGCCAGTAGTGACTTGAACGGGGTCTACGAGCAGTACTTC	CASSDLNGVYEQYF
TRBJ1-5	TRBV28	TRBD1	NA	TGTGCCAGCACTGCGACAGGGACGGGACAGCCCCAGCATTTT	CASTATGTGQPQHF
TRBJ2-7	TRBV14	NA	NA	TGTGCCAGCAGCCCGGGACTTGCCTACGAGCAGTACTTC	CASSPGLAYEQYF
TRBJ2-1	TRBV6-1	TRBD2	NA	TGTGCCAGCAGTGAGGTAGCGGGGGCCCCCTACAATGAGCAGTTCTTC	CASSEVAGAPYNEQFF
TRBJ1-3	TRBV5-1	NA	NA	TGCGCCAGCAGCGACGGGACGTCCGTCTCTGGAAACACCATGTATTTT	CASSDGTSVSGNTMYF